Listed here are 9 T cell receptor beta chains from one sample, sequenced in a study of monozygotic twins with inflammatory bowel disease. Reanalyzing the 5' RACE reads, TCRdb keeps one entry per CDR3 protein, without DNA. Recorded for this sample: around 370,000 distinct CDR3 sequences. The sequenced sample was blood. The receptors were gathered from a human donor with ulcerative colitis or Crohn's disease, or a healthy co-twin of an affected twin (not recorded which).

The chain has TRBV3-1 and TRBJ1-5; TCRdb's D call of TRBD1 is untestable without DNA. There are 16 residues in the CDR3. Germline V gene data show CDR1 as LGHDT and CDR2 as YNNKEL (reference sequence). CDR3 region: CASSPSRTGRNQPQHF. Full variable domain (missing parts from reference TRBV3-1 and TRBJ1-5): DTAVSQTPKYLVTQMGNDKSIKCEQNLGHDTMYWYKQDSKKFLKIMFSYNNKELIINETVPNRFSPKSPDKAHLNLHINSLELGDSAVYFCASSPSRTGRNQPQHFGDGTRLSIL.

The chain has TRBV20-1 and TRBJ1-2; TCRdb's D call of TRBD1 is untestable without DNA. The CDR3 contains 12 residues. Germline V lookup: CDR1 DFQATT, CDR2 SNEGSKA (reference sequence). This CDR3 reads CSANRVDYGYTF.

The chain joins TRBV5-1 to TRBJ2-2; TCRdb picks TRBD1, but there is no DNA to check that call. Germline loops: CDR1 SGHRS, CDR2 YFSETQ. The CDR3 loop spans 16 amino acids. CDR3 in amino acids: CASSGGQGSNTGELFF.

V usage is TRBV18 and J usage is TRBJ2-2. CDR1 KGHSH and CDR2 LQKENI come from the germline V gene. CDR3 length equals 16 residues. This CDR3 is CASSPFLGQFESKLFF.

This chain uses TRBV12-3 or TRBV12-4 with TRBJ1-1. The CDR3 is 17 amino acids. The CDR3 sequence is CASSRRTRSLANTEAFF.

This chain uses TRBV12-3 or TRBV12-4 with TRBJ2-1. The CDR3 has 13 amino acids. This CDR3 is CASSLIGDNEQFF.

The chain employs TRBV5-8 and TRBJ2-3; absent DNA, TCRdb's TRBD1 call cannot be checked. This CDR3 comprises 14 residues. Germline V gene lookup returns CDR1 SGHTS and CDR2 YDEGEE. The CDR3 region is CASSLRDTSDTQYF.

V and J are TRBV19 and TRBJ1-2. The CDR3 covers 14 residues. Germline V CDR1 and CDR2: LNHDA, SQIVND (reference sequence). The CDR3 region is CASSVIGTNYGYTF.

V and J are TRBV7-6 and TRBJ2-1. The CDR3 has 15 amino acids. Germline loops: CDR1 SGHVS, CDR2 FNYEAQ. CDR3 sequence: CASSLVGPPYNEQFF.